Each of the 23 T cell receptor beta chains below was sequenced from the same sample in a study of technical replicates of blood from several donors. Clones were read by immunoSEQ multiplex PCR, and TCRdb kept only the in-frame ones, dropping some. The table lists approximately 60,000 clones, around nine tenths of them singletons. The sequenced material came from PBMCs. Source of these receptors: a human donor in good health. Some clones in this sample may be carry-over from other donors' samples.

The rearrangement joins TRBV2 to TRBJ2-3; TRBD2 matches 9 bases. V lost 6 bases to trimming and J lost 3 bases; unmatched junction nucleotides: 7. The CDR3 is 15 residues long. The V gene's germline CDR1 is SNHLY and CDR2 FYNNEI. CDR3 in amino acids: CASRSRGGGTDTQYF. In nucleotides, the CDR3 is TGTGCCAGCAGATCGCGGGGGGGCGGAACAGATACGCAGTATTTT.

This chain links TRBV7-9 with TRBJ2-1; a weak D match, TRBD1 (8 bases). Germline CDR1 reads SEHNR; CDR2 reads FQNEAQ (reference sequence). The CDR3 consists of 17 residues. V shed 4 bases and J shed 9 bases, with 25 bases lying between them. The CDR3 region has the DNA TGTGCCAGCAGCTCAGCGGGAAGGACAGGGCTTCTGGTTGAGCAGTTCTTC. As protein: CASSSAGRTGLLVEQFF.

The rearrangement links TRBV7-9 to TRBJ2-1, with 12 bases fitting TRBD2. Germline V gene sequence: CDR1 SEHNR, CDR2 FQNEAQ (reference sequence). V dropped 1 base and J dropped 9; count of bases not matched to a gene: 7. The CDR3 spans 16 residues. The CDR3 DNA reads TGTGCCAGCAGCTTAGGTCTACTAGCGGGAGGCGGTGAGCAGTTCTTC. Its protein product is CASSLGLLAGGGEQFF.

The V and J genes are TRBV10-3 and TRBJ1-5, with 8 bases fitting TRBD1. CDR1 is ENHRY and CDR2 is SYGVKD in the germline V gene. Unmatched junction bases numbered 9, after V lost 4 bases and J lost 4 bases. CDR3 length: 16 amino acids. CDR3 coding DNA: TGTGCCATCAGTGGGACAGGGCCTTTGGAGAATCAGCCCCAGCATTTT. This codes for CAISGTGPLENQPQHF.

This clone came up many times. The chain combines TRBV7-9 with TRBJ2-3; TRBD2 matches 9 bases. The V and J ends lost 4 bases and 1 base, in that order; junction bases with no gene match: 6. Germline V CDR1 and CDR2: SEHNR, FQNEAQ (reference sequence). The length of the CDR3 is 16 residues. For the CDR3, the DNA is TGTGCCAGCAGCTCTCCCCGCGGGGGGGGCACAGATACGCAGTATTTT. Translated, it gives CASSSPRGGGTDTQYF. Complete variable domain (other parts from reference TRBV7-9 and TRBJ2-3): DTGVSQNPRHKITKRGQNVTFRCDPISEHNRLYWYRQTLGQGPEFLTYFQNEAQLEKSRLLSDRFSAERPKGSFSTLEIQRTEQGDSAMYLCASSSPRGGGTDTQYFGPGTRLTVL.

The chain combines TRBV7-6 with TRBJ1-6; D is possibly TRBD1 (5 bases). The CDR3 contains 15 residues. Trimming took 5 bases from V and 5 from J, leaving 13 bases between them. Germline CDR1 SGHVS, CDR2 FNYEAQ. The CDR3: CASSLGTVDNSPLHF. For the CDR3, the DNA is TGTGCCAGCAGCCTGGGGACTGTAGATAATTCACCCCTCCACTTT. Using reference TRBV7-6 and TRBJ1-6 for the parts outside the CDR3, the full variable domain is GAGVSQSPRYKVTKRGQDVALRCDPISGHVSLYWYRQALGQGPEFLTYFNYEAQQDKSGLPNDRFSAERPEGSISTLTIQRTEQRDSAMYRCASSLGTVDNSPLHFGNGTRLTVT.

This clone was observed a handful of times. The chain links TRBV9 to TRBJ1-2; D unresolved. This CDR3 is built from 14 residues. With 0 bases removed from V and 2 bases from J, the gap between germline ends came to 8 bases. From germline, CDR1 is SGDLS and CDR2 YYNGEE. The CDR3 loop is CASSVASRNYGYTF. In DNA, the CDR3 is TGTGCCAGCAGCGTAGCCTCCAGAAACTATGGCTACACCTTC.

The chain couples TRBV28 to TRBJ2-7; TRBD2 agrees at 11 bases. Trimming removed 6 bases from V and 4 bases from J; junction bases left unmatched: 5. Germline lookup yields CDR1 MDHEN and CDR2 SYDVKM. The CDR3 has 14 residues. CDR3 sequence reads: CASSPRLAGYEQYF. The CDR3 DNA is TGTGCCAGCAGCCCCCGACTAGCGGGGTACGAGCAGTACTTC.

The sample holds one count of this clone. The gene calls are TRBV7-9 and TRBJ2-1, with TRBD2 identical over 10 bases. Germline V gene lookup returns CDR1 SEHNR and CDR2 FQNEAQ (reference sequence). V was clipped by 6 bases and J by 8 bases; unmatched bases: 13. The CDR3 length is 16 residues. The CDR3: CASRGRVAGGLDEQFF. The CDR3 nucleotides are TGTGCCAGCAGAGGTAGGGTAGCGGGGGGTCTCGATGAGCAGTTCTTC.

This rearrangement joins TRBV7-3 to TRBJ2-1, with 9 bases aligning to TRBD1. In germline, CDR1 is SGHTA, CDR2 FQGTGA. This CDR3 comprises 15 residues. The V segment lost 4 bases and the J segment 7 bases; nucleotides outside the gene matches: 8. CDR3 loop: CASSSGQGLGNEQFF. The DNA for the CDR3 is TGTGCCAGCAGCTCGGGACAGGGTTTAGGGAATGAGCAGTTCTTC.

The CDR3 is CASSFSAGIETQYF. The CDR3 DNA follows: TGTGCCAGCAGCTTTTCCGCAGGGATCGAGACCCAGTACTTC. V usage is TRBV5-5 and J usage is TRBJ2-5; perhaps TRBD1 as D (5 bases). Per germline, CDR1 SGHKS and CDR2 YYEKEE (reference sequence). This CDR3 has 14 amino acids. The V gene lost 2 bases and the J gene lost 5 bases, with 13 bases spanning the gap.

The V call is TRBV7-2, the J call TRBJ2-7, with D perhaps TRBD2 (6 bases). CDR3 length equals 14 residues. CDR1 SGHTA and CDR2 FQGNSA come from the germline V gene. V lost 1 base, J lost 7 bases, and 14 bases lay in between. The CDR3 sequence: CASSLESGAGEQYF. CDR3 coding DNA: TGTGCCAGCAGCTTAGAGTCTGGGGCGGGAGAGCAGTACTTC. Complete variable domain (other parts from reference TRBV7-2 and TRBJ2-7): GAGVSQSPSNKVTEKGKDVELRCDPISGHTALYWYRQSLGQGLEFLIYFQGNSAPDKSGLPSDRFSAERTGGSVSTLTIQRTQQEDSAVYLCASSLESGAGEQYFGPGTRLTVT.

The chain couples TRBV9 to TRBJ2-7; 9 bases are shared with TRBD1. Germline V lookup: CDR1 SGDLS, CDR2 YYNGEE. The CDR3 is 15 residues long. Trimming removed 4 bases from V and 4 bases from J; junction bases left unmatched: 9. The CDR3 sequence: CASSSSRDRDYEQYF. The CDR3 region has the DNA TGTGCCAGCAGCTCCAGCCGGGACAGGGATTACGAGCAGTACTTC.

The V gene is TRBV10-3, the J gene TRBJ2-7, with TRBD2 as a possible D gene (7 bases). CDR1 is ENHRY, CDR2 SYGVKD, per germline. This CDR3 has 14 residues. The V end lost 2 bases, the J end lost 5 bases, and 13 bases lay between the germline ends. The CDR3 sequence is CAISEPGGRNEQYF. For the CDR3, the DNA is TGTGCCATCAGTGAGCCGGGGGGCCGAAACGAGCAGTACTTC.

V gene TRBV19 combines with J gene TRBJ1-3; D unresolved. The CDR3 runs to 15 residues. V dropped 1 base and J dropped 4 bases, with 11 bases sitting between them. In germline, CDR1 is LNHDA, CDR2 SQIVND (reference sequence). The CDR3 nucleotides read TGTGCCAGTAGTATAGGGAGCAGAAGCGGAAACACCATATATTTT. It is translated as CASSIGSRSGNTIYF.

In this sample, this clone turned up once. The chain couples TRBV11-2 to TRBJ2-2; D gene ambiguous. The CDR3 contains 13 residues. Per the germline V gene, CDR1 is SGHAT and CDR2 is FQNNGV. V was pared by 3 bases and J by 3 bases, with 5 bases between. The CDR3 loop is CASSLSDTGELFF. The DNA for the CDR3 is TGTGCCAGCAGCTTGAGTGACACCGGGGAGCTGTTTTTT.

This chain uses TRBV18 with TRBJ2-5; 8 bases fit TRBD1. The CDR3 extends over 13 amino acids. The germline gives CDR1 KGHSH, CDR2 LQKENI. With V trimmed by 6 bases and J by 4 bases, 4 bases remained unmatched. The CDR3 spells CASSRDRGETQYF. The CDR3 DNA follows: TGTGCCAGCTCGAGAGACAGGGGAGAGACCCAGTACTTC.

This chain uses TRBV7-3 with TRBJ1-1, with unresolved D. This CDR3 has 15 amino acids. V was pared by 1 base and J by 1 base, with 10 bases between. Germline V CDR1 and CDR2: SGHTA, FQGTGA. Here the CDR3 DNA reads TGTGCCAGCAGCTTAATGGCGGGTGGGAACACTGAAGCTTTCTTT. This sequence encodes CASSLMAGGNTEAFF.

This chain connects TRBV6-6 to TRBJ2-5; 7 bases line up with TRBD1. The V segment lost 6 bases and the J segment 4 bases; nucleotides outside the gene matches: 8. This CDR3 comprises 14 residues. Germline values: CDR1 MNHNY, CDR2 SVGAGI (reference sequence). This chain's CDR3 is CASRPGQLRETQYF. DNA for the CDR3: TGTGCCAGCAGGCCGGGACAGCTAAGAGAGACCCAGTACTTC.

The chain has TRBV10-1 and TRBJ2-7; TRBD2 agrees at 7 bases. Unmatched junction bases numbered 11, after V lost 6 bases and J lost 3 bases. The CDR3 has 15 amino acids. The germline V gene encodes CDR1 WNHNN and CDR2 SYGVQD (reference sequence). In DNA form, the CDR3 reads TGCGCCAGCAGCGCTCGGTGGGAGGGTTACTACGAGCAGTACTTC. Translated: CASSARWEGYYEQYF.

The chain employs TRBV7-9 and TRBJ2-5, with TRBD2 matching 14 bases. The CDR3 spans 16 residues. V lost 4 bases, J lost 5 bases, and 6 bases stayed unmatched. The germline gives CDR1 SEHNR, CDR2 FQNEAQ (reference sequence). The CDR3 loop is CASSSRGLAGVETQYF. CDR3 DNA sequence: TGTGCCAGCAGCTCGCGGGGACTAGCGGGAGTTGAGACCCAGTACTTC.

This chain uses TRBV4-2 with TRBJ2-1, with a possible D match to TRBD1 (7 bases). Trimming took 0 bases from V and 2 from J, leaving 14 bases between them. The CDR3 is 17 amino acids. CDR1 and CDR2 (germline): LGHNA, YNFKEQ. The CDR3 region has the DNA TGTGCCAGCAGCCAAGATCCAGGGGGAGGCCCCTACAATGAGCAGTTCTTC. This sequence encodes CASSQDPGGGPYNEQFF.

This clone appeared a few times. This chain connects TRBV4-3 to TRBJ1-2, with 7 bases aligning to TRBD1. The germline V gene encodes CDR1 LGHNA and CDR2 YSLEER. CDR3 size: 16 residues. V lost 0 bases, J lost 8 bases, and 12 bases stayed unmatched. CDR3 DNA: TGCGCCAGCAGCCAAGATCTAGGTAAACAGGGGAGCGGCTACACCTTC. It translates to CASSQDLGKQGSGYTF.